The 6 T cell receptor beta chains below were found in one sample sequenced in a study of CD8 T cells in ankylosing spondylitis. In TCRdb, the 5' RACE reads were re-called with MiXCR into one record per CDR3 protein. The sample consists of approximately 350,000 distinct CDR3 sequences, 20% to 25% of them appearing once. Sequenced material: blood, either unsorted or a sorted T cell fraction (not recorded which). The receptors come from a male donor with ankylosing spondylitis or in good health (not recorded which).

This clonotype was detected many times. Here the CDR3 reads CASSPPESLQETQYF. CDR3 coding DNA: TGTGCCAGCAGCCCCCCGGAGAGCTTACAGGAGACCCAGTACTTC. The J gene is TRBJ2-5, the V gene TRBV7-8; no clear D. V was clipped by 5 bases and J by 5 bases, with 18 bases between them. The CDR3 is 15 amino acids. Germline values: CDR1 SGHVS, CDR2 FQNEAQ.

The chain joins TRBV9 to TRBJ2-6, with 7 bases aligning to TRBD2. CDR1 SGDLS and CDR2 YYNGEE come from the germline V gene. The CDR3 sequence is 18 residues long. Trimming removed 0 bases from V and 0 bases from J; junction bases left unmatched: 6. The DNA for the CDR3 is TGTGCCAGCAGCGTAGTCACTAGCGAAGGCTCTGGGGCCAACGTCCTGACTTTC. Protein: CASSVVTSEGSGANVLTF. The full variable domain, in which reference TRBV9 and TRBJ2-6 provide the parts outside the CDR3, is DSGVTQTPKHLITATGQRVTLRCSPRSGDLSVYWYQQSLDQGLQFLIQYYNGEERAKGNILERFSAQQFPDLHSELNLSSLELGDSALYFCASSVVTSEGSGANVLTFGAGSRLTVL.

This clonotype was recorded a few times. This chain connects TRBV6-2 or TRBV6-3 to TRBJ2-7; TRBD2 matches at 9 bases. The CDR3 is made up of 16 amino acids. CDR1 is MNHEY and CDR2 is SVGEGT in the germline V gene. V lost 2 bases and J lost 2; bases outside the gene matches: 7. The chain's CDR3 is CASSYMRLAGTYEQYF. The CDR3 nucleotides read TGTGCCAGCAGTTACATGCGGCTAGCGGGGACCTACGAGCAGTACTTC.

This chain connects TRBV27 to TRBJ2-7, with TRBD1 matching over 10 bases. This CDR3 has 15 residues. J was trimmed by 3 bases and V by 5 bases; bases with no gene match: 7. Germline V gene sequence: CDR1 MNHEY, CDR2 SMNVEV (reference sequence). The CDR3 loop reads CASSIPGQGFYEQYF. As DNA, the CDR3 is TGTGCCAGCAGTATACCGGGACAGGGGTTCTACGAGCAGTACTTC.

This clonotype was observed a handful of times. CDR3 sequence reads: CASSQDRGLNTGELFF. The CDR3 region has the DNA TGTGCCAGCAGCCAAGATCGGGGTTTGAACACCGGGGAGCTGTTTTTT. The rearrangement uses TRBV3-1 and TRBJ2-2; tentative D call: TRBD2 (5 bases). V lost 0 bases and J 1 base, leaving 9 bases between the germline ends. The CDR3 is 16 residues long. Germline CDR1 is LGHDT and CDR2 is YNNKEL (reference sequence).

Many counts were recorded for this clonotype. This chain uses TRBV7-9 with TRBJ2-3, with D unresolved. The germline V gene encodes CDR1 SEHNR and CDR2 FQNEAQ (reference sequence). V shed 2 bases and J shed 0 bases, with 9 bases lying between them. The CDR3 runs to 15 residues. The chain's CDR3 is CASSLSGPSTDTQYF. The CDR3 DNA sequence: TGTGCCAGCAGCTTAAGTGGGCCTAGCACAGATACGCAGTATTTT.